Following are 27 T cell receptor beta chains from one sample sequenced in a study of blood T cell repertoires in COVID-19. Using immunoSEQ multiplex PCR, the repertoire was profiled, and TCRdb retains in-frame clones only, with some absent. The sample lists hundreds of thousands of clones, around 87% occurring once. The sequenced sample consisted of peripheral blood. These receptors originate from a woman in her thirties or forties who had recovered from COVID-19.

The chain employs TRBV7-2 and TRBJ2-7; TRBD1 might be the D (5 bases). V lost 3 bases to trimming and J lost 4 bases, with 13 bases between them. The CDR3 sequence is 14 residues long. Germline-derived CDR1 and CDR2 are SGHTA and FQGNSA. CDR3 region: CASSLFGARYEQYF. Written as DNA, the CDR3 is TGTGCCAGCAGCTTGTTTGGGGCTAGGTACGAGCAGTACTTC. Full variable domain (outside the CDR3, taken from reference TRBV7-2 and TRBJ2-7): GAGVSQSPSNKVTEKGKDVELRCDPISGHTALYWYRQSLGQGLEFLIYFQGNSAPDKSGLPSDRFSAERTGGSVSTLTIQRTQQEDSAVYLCASSLFGARYEQYFGPGTRLTVT.

The chain has TRBV19 and TRBJ2-3; TRBD2 matches at 8 bases. The CDR3 consists of 14 residues. The V gene's germline CDR1 is LNHDA and CDR2 SQIVND (reference sequence). Losses at the gene ends were 6 bases for V and 0 bases for J; bases not matched to a gene: 2. CDR3 sequence (DNA): TGTGCCAGTAGACTAGCGGATAGCACAGATACGCAGTATTTT. It translates to CASRLADSTDTQYF.

V and J are TRBV2 and TRBJ1-1, with 8 bases fitting TRBD1. Germline CDR1 SNHLY, CDR2 FYNNEI. The CDR3 is 13 amino acids. Losses at the gene ends were 6 bases for V and 5 bases for J; bases not matched to a gene: 5. This chain's CDR3 is CASSFRGRTEAFF. CDR3 nucleotides: TGTGCCAGCAGCTTCAGGGGGCGAACTGAAGCTTTCTTT.

The count of this clone is one. In the same sample, other DNA sequences code for this CDR3. This sequence joins TRBV28 and TRBJ2-7, with TRBD1 as a possible D gene (5 bases). Looked up from germline, CDR1 is MDHEN and CDR2 is SYDVKM. Trimming took off 3 bases at V and 1 base at J, with 10 bases between the two ends. The CDR3 has 14 amino acids. The CDR3 sequence is CASSLGHLSYEQYF. DNA for the CDR3: TGTGCCAGCAGTTTGGGGCATCTGTCCTACGAGCAGTACTTC.

J is TRBJ2-7 and V is TRBV4-1; TRBD1 might be the D (5 bases). V lost 1 base to trimming and J lost 7 bases, with 17 bases between them. Germline assignment: CDR1 MGHRA and CDR2 YSYEKL. The CDR3 is 15 residues long. The CDR3 nucleotides are TGCGCCAGCAGCCAAGTTTGGCAGTCAAGGGGAGAGCAGTACTTC. Its translation is CASSQVWQSRGEQYF.

This clone has ten or more counts. J is TRBJ2-7 and V is TRBV5-1, with TRBD2 matching over 9 bases. Trimming removed 7 bases from V and 3 bases from J; junction bases left unmatched: 26. The germline CDR1 and CDR2 sequences are SGHRS and YFSETQ. The CDR3 spans 20 residues. The CDR3 loop is CASCETLGLAGPQGHYEQYF. The CDR3 DNA reads TGCGCCAGCTGCGAAACTCTGGGGCTAGCGGGGCCTCAGGGTCACTACGAGCAGTACTTC.

The chain uses TRBV5-1 and TRBJ1-1, with D tentatively TRBD1 (6 bases). The germline V gene has CDR1 SGHRS and CDR2 YFSETQ. The germline V and J ends were trimmed by 4 bases and 4 bases, with 11 bases remaining between them. The CDR3 loop spans 13 amino acids. The CDR3 DNA is TGCGCCAGCAGCAAAGGGGGTGGCACTGAAGCTTTCTTT. Translated, it gives CASSKGGGTEAFF. Supplemented by reference TRBV5-1 and TRBJ1-1, the full variable domain reads KAGVTQTPRYLIKTRGQQVTLSCSPISGHRSVSWYQQTPGQGLQFLFEYFSETQRNKGNFPGRFSGRQFSNSRSEMNVSTLELGDSALYLCASSKGGGTEAFFGQGTRLTVV.

About this clone itself: This specimen includes other DNA sequences encoding the same CDR3. V usage is TRBV5-4 and J usage is TRBJ2-5, with unresolved D. Trimming took off 0 bases at V and 2 bases at J, with 5 bases between the two ends. CDR3 length equals 13 residues. In germline, CDR1 is SGHNT, CDR2 YYREEE (reference sequence). CDR3 DNA: TGTGCCAGCAGCTTGGGGCAGCAAGAGACCCAGTACTTC. Its protein product is CASSLGQQETQYF.

The chain's CDR3 is CASSQDLARAGTGELFF. In nucleotides, the CDR3 is TGTGCCAGCAGCCAAGATCTGGCGCGGGCGGGCACCGGGGAGCTGTTTTTT. This rearrangement joins TRBV3-1 (or the pseudogene TRBV3-2) to TRBJ2-2; possible D gene TRBD2, 5 bases. This CDR3 comprises 17 residues. With 0 bases removed from V and 4 bases from J, the gap between germline ends came to 15 bases. Germline values: CDR1 LGHDT, CDR2 YNNKEL (reference sequence).

The CDR3 sequence is CASSPDRESEAFF. CDR3 sequence (DNA): TGCGCCAGCAGTCCGGACAGGGAAAGCGAAGCTTTCTTT. This rearrangement joins TRBV5-1 to TRBJ1-1; TRBD1 matches 8 bases. The CDR3 totals 13 residues. Per the germline V gene, CDR1 is SGHRS and CDR2 is YFSETQ. The V gene end was trimmed by 5 bases and the J gene end by 8 bases; junction bases not matched to a gene: 8.

DNA for the CDR3: TGTGCCAGCACGAGCGGGGGGGGCACAGATACGCAGTATTTT. It yields the protein CASTSGGGTDTQYF. This chain connects TRBV2 to TRBJ2-3; 10 bases map to TRBD2. The CDR3 runs to 14 residues. From germline, CDR1 is SNHLY and CDR2 FYNNEI. V dropped 7 bases and J dropped 1; count of bases not matched to a gene: 2.

This chain connects TRBV7-8 to TRBJ1-5, with D possibly being TRBD1 (6 bases). This CDR3 comprises 15 residues. V lost 0 bases and J 9 bases, leaving 15 bases between the germline ends. Germline V gene sequence: CDR1 SGHVS, CDR2 FQNEAQ. The chain's CDR3 is CASSLALQGITPQHF. In nucleotides, the CDR3 is TGTGCCAGCAGCTTAGCGCTCCAGGGGATCACGCCCCAGCATTTT.

This clone was seen just once. This chain links TRBV3-1 (or the pseudogene TRBV3-2) with TRBJ2-7; 8 bases fit TRBD1. Looked up from germline, CDR1 is LGHDT and CDR2 is YNNKEL (reference sequence). The CDR3 extends over 13 amino acids. Trimming cost V 4 bases and J 5 bases; bases outside gene matches: 4. CDR3 DNA: TGTGCCAGCAGCCTCGTGACAGGGGACGAGCAGTACTTC. This translates into CASSLVTGDEQYF.

The V call is TRBV11-3, the J call TRBJ2-1; D may be TRBD1 (5 bases). The germline CDR1 and CDR2 sequences are SGHNT and YENEEA. Trimming left V 1 base short and J 15 bases short, with 19 bases between. The CDR3 runs 14 residues. The CDR3 sequence is CASSLVGEGVKLFF. In DNA form, the CDR3 reads TGTGCCAGCAGCTTAGTAGGGGAAGGTGTTAAGCTGTTCTTC.

As regards this clone: The sample contains more than one DNA sequence encoding this CDR3. V gene TRBV27 combines with J gene TRBJ1-5; D remains unclear. The CDR3 is 15 amino acids. Germline V CDR1 and CDR2: MNHEY, SMNVEV (reference sequence). Trimming stripped 4 bases from V and 3 bases from J, with 13 bases between. The CDR3 sequence is CASSSRGYSNQPQHF. The DNA of the CDR3 is TGTGCCAGCAGTTCTCGGGGATATTCCAATCAGCCCCAGCATTTT.

The V call is TRBV5-6, the J call TRBJ1-2, with D maybe TRBD1 (6 bases). Germline lookup yields CDR1 SGHDT and CDR2 YYEEEE. V lost 0 bases, J lost 7 bases, and 10 bases lay in between. The CDR3 runs to 13 residues. Here the CDR3 reads CASSLVTGGGYTF. The CDR3 region has the DNA TGTGCCAGCAGCTTGGTGACAGGTGGTGGCTACACCTTC.

This sequence joins TRBV5-4 and TRBJ2-7; no clear D gene. Trimming left V 2 bases short and J 0 bases short, with 9 bases between. Per germline, CDR1 SGHNT and CDR2 YYREEE (reference sequence). This CDR3 contains 14 residues. CDR3 in DNA: TGTGCCAGCAGCTTTGGGCCACGCTCCTACGAGCAGTACTTC. It is translated as CASSFGPRSYEQYF.

The chain uses TRBV14 and TRBJ2-1; D not resolved. The V gene's germline CDR1 is SGHDN and CDR2 FVKESK. V was shortened by 4 bases and J by 0 bases, with 13 bases between the two germline ends. The CDR3 contains 16 residues. The CDR3 nucleotides read TGTGCCAGCAGCCCATTCCGTAGTTCCTCCTACAATGAGCAGTTCTTC. It encodes CASSPFRSSSYNEQFF. Complete variable domain (other parts from reference TRBV14 and TRBJ2-1): EAGVTQFPSHSVIEKGQTVTLRCDPISGHDNLYWYRRVMGKEIKFLLHFVKESKQDESGMPNNRFLAERTGGTYSTLKVQPAELEDSGVYFCASSPFRSSSYNEQFFGPGTRLTVL.

This clone was counted once. This chain joins TRBV3-1 (or the pseudogene TRBV3-2) and TRBJ1-2; D is uncertain. Germline CDR1 is LGHDT and CDR2 is YNNKEL (reference sequence). The CDR3 spans 14 residues. Trimming removed 0 bases at V and 5 bases at J, with 10 bases between. In DNA form, the CDR3 reads TGTGCCAGCAGCCAAGATCTGGGCGGGTATGGCTACACCTTC. Amino acid sequence: CASSQDLGGYGYTF.

The chain carries TRBV9 and TRBJ1-1; D is possibly TRBD1 (6 bases). Germline CDR1 reads SGDLS; CDR2 reads YYNGEE. The CDR3 consists of 13 residues. Trimming removed 4 bases at V and 8 bases at J, with 15 bases between. CDR3 loop: CASSLTRGGEAFF. CDR3 coding DNA: TGTGCCAGCAGCCTTACAAGGGGGGGAGAAGCTTTCTTT.

This chain connects TRBV12-5 to TRBJ1-6; maybe TRBD1 (6 bases). V was trimmed by 1 base and J by 7 bases, leaving 8 bases between them. This CDR3 region has 14 residues. Germline-derived CDR1 and CDR2 are LGHNT and FRNRAP. Here the CDR3 DNA reads TGTGCTAGTGGTTTGGCAGGGGTGAATTCACCCCTCCACTTT. Translating gives CASGLAGVNSPLHF.

This sequence joins TRBV18 and TRBJ1-6; D uncertain. CDR3 length equals 18 residues. V lost 2 bases and J 11 bases, leaving 25 bases between the germline ends. Per the germline V gene, CDR1 is KGHSH and CDR2 is LQKENI. The CDR3 is CASSPMEWTARGFTPLHF. The CDR3 bases are TGTGCCAGCTCACCAATGGAATGGACGGCCCGGGGTTTTACACCCCTCCACTTT.

The V call is TRBV12-3 or TRBV12-4, the J call TRBJ1-1; D ambiguous. V was trimmed by 5 bases and J by 7 bases, leaving 11 bases between them. This CDR3 contains 12 residues. The CDR3 loop reads CASSISVIEAFF. The CDR3, as DNA: TGTGCCAGCAGTATCTCAGTAATTGAAGCTTTCTTT.

The V gene is TRBV6-5, the J gene TRBJ1-6; 7 nucleotides align to TRBD1. The CDR3 spans 16 residues. J gave up 4 bases and V 3 bases, and 6 bases lay outside the gene matches. Germline CDR1 reads MNHEY; CDR2 reads SVGAGI. The DNA for the CDR3 is TGTGCCAGCAGTTATTCGACAGGGAGATATAATTCACCCCTCCACTTT. Its translation: CASSYSTGRYNSPLHF.

The V gene is TRBV2, the J gene TRBJ2-1, with a possible D match to TRBD1 (5 bases). The CDR3 contains 14 residues. Germline V gives CDR1 SNHLY, CDR2 FYNNEI. Trimming took off 6 bases at V and 3 bases at J, with 12 bases between the two ends. The CDR3 sequence is CASRQETYYNEQFF. The CDR3 DNA follows: TGTGCCAGCAGACAGGAGACATACTACAATGAGCAGTTCTTC.

The chain links TRBV11-2 to TRBJ2-7; D remains ambiguous. Trimming left V 1 base short and J 6 bases short, with 7 bases between. The CDR3 has 12 residues. Germline V gene data show CDR1 as SGHAT and CDR2 as FQNNGV. In nucleotides, the CDR3 is TGTGCCAGCAGCTTAGGGCCGCCCGAGCAGTACTTC. It translates to CASSLGPPEQYF.

The chain is built from TRBV2 and TRBJ2-3; D perhaps matches TRBD2 (5 bases). Trimming removed 1 base at V and 6 bases at J, with 20 bases between. This CDR3 contains 17 residues. Germline CDR1 and CDR2: SNHLY and FYNNEI. The CDR3 loop is CASSEGGLRGRMDTQYF. In nucleotides, the CDR3 is TGTGCCAGCAGTGAAGGAGGGTTGAGAGGAAGAATGGATACGCAGTATTTT.